A selection of T cell receptor beta chains follows, all from one sample in a study of beta chain features in type 1 diabetes. TCRdb's table, derived via immunoSEQ multiplex PCR, lists solely in-frame clones and lacks some. The data show 150,000 to 200,000 clones, with almost 65% seen just once and 0.08% to 0.1% held by the top ten. The sequenced sample was naive CD4+ T cells from blood. The receptor set was obtained from a man aged 30 to 39 with type 1 diabetes. Each CDR3 is given with its conserved first and last residue. Each record gives: J gene, V gene, CDR3 protein.

j_gene: TRBJ1-3
v_gene: TRBV30
CDR3aa: CAWSGFSGNTIYF

j_gene: TRBJ2-3
v_gene: TRBV21-1
CDR3aa: CASKESPGTDTQYF

j_gene: TRBJ2-3
v_gene: TRBV5-4
CDR3aa: CASSFGQSWDTQYF

j_gene: TRBJ1-6
v_gene: TRBV19
CDR3aa: CASSGQGAGSPLHF

j_gene: TRBJ1-1
v_gene: TRBV29-1
CDR3aa: CSVGLVAATEAFF

j_gene: TRBJ2-7
v_gene: TRBV30
CDR3aa: CAWSVPRDTLYEQYF

j_gene: TRBJ1-2
v_gene: TRBV9
CDR3aa: CASSPINQPYTF

j_gene: TRBJ1-2
v_gene: TRBV25-1
CDR3aa: CASSRTVEGYTF

j_gene: TRBJ2-3
v_gene: TRBV7-9
CDR3aa: CASSLGQGGLRTDTQYF

j_gene: TRBJ1-2
v_gene: TRBV29-1
CDR3aa: CSVAILGDYGYTF

j_gene: TRBJ2-7
v_gene: TRBV18
CDR3aa: CASSPRTDPYEQYF

j_gene: TRBJ2-6
v_gene: TRBV28
CDR3aa: CASISRAERSSGANVLTF

j_gene: TRBJ1-4
v_gene: TRBV30
CDR3aa: CAWATGAEKLFF

j_gene: TRBJ2-6
v_gene: TRBV19
CDR3aa: CASSILRDTSGANVLTF

j_gene: TRBJ1-6
v_gene: TRBV6-5
CDR3aa: CASSYGGPGSPLHF

j_gene: TRBJ2-7
v_gene: TRBV29-1
CDR3aa: CSVVGGYEQYF

j_gene: TRBJ2-7
v_gene: TRBV19
CDR3aa: CASSPDLTGTYEQYF

j_gene: TRBJ2-5
v_gene: TRBV20-1
CDR3aa: CSALRETQYF